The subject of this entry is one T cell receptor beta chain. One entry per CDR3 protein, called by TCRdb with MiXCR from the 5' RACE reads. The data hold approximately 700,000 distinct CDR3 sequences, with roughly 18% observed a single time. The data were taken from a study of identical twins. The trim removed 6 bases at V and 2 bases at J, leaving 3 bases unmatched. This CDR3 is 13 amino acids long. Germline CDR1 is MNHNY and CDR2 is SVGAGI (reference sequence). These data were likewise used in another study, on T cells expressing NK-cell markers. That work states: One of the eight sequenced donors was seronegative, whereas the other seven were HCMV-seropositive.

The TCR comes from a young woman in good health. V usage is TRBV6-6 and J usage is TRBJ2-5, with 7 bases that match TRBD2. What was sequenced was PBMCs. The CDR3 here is CASRASGQETQYF. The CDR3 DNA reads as TGTGCCAGCAGGGCTAGCGGTCAAGAGACCCAGTACTTC.